The 17 T cell receptor beta chains given below trace back to one sample, sequenced in a study of blood T cell repertoires in COVID-19. Profiling relied on immunoSEQ multiplex PCR, and the TCRdb table lists in-frame clones only, not all of them. The data show about 61,000 clones, around 87% seen once. The sequenced sample was peripheral blood. These receptors were collected from a man aged 55 to 69 with acute or convalescent COVID-19.

The J gene is TRBJ1-2, the V gene TRBV30; 11 bases agree with TRBD1. V trimming: 5 bases; J trimming: 8 bases; junction bases outside the gene matches: 4. CDR3 length equals 12 residues. Germline CDR1 reads GTSNPN; CDR2 reads SVGIG (reference sequence). The CDR3 sequence is CAWGQGALGYTF. In nucleotides, the CDR3 is TGTGCCTGGGGACAGGGGGCTTTGGGCTACACCTTC.

This clone was seen a few times. J is TRBJ1-6 and V is TRBV5-1; the D gene is possibly TRBD1 (5 bases). V was trimmed by 0 bases and J by 5 bases, leaving 9 bases between them. The CDR3 length is 15 residues. Germline loops: CDR1 SGHRS, CDR2 YFSETQ. CDR3 region: CASSLEGHDNSPLHF. CDR3 in DNA: TGCGCCAGCAGCTTGGAGGGGCACGATAATTCACCCCTCCACTTT.

In nucleotides, the CDR3 is TGTGCCAGCAGCCATCTCCTAGCGACAGGGGATTCAGATACGCAGTATTTT. Translation gives CASSHLLATGDSDTQYF. V and J are TRBV3-1 (or the pseudogene TRBV3-2) and TRBJ2-3, with 8 bases fitting TRBD1. Per the germline V gene, CDR1 is LGHDT and CDR2 is YNNKEL (reference sequence). V was clipped by 3 bases and J by 4 bases; unmatched bases: 12. This CDR3 contains 17 residues.

The chain carries TRBV2 and TRBJ2-6; no firm D call. Germline CDR1 reads SNHLY; CDR2 reads FYNNEI. V was cut by 8 bases and J by 2 bases, with 10 bases left in between. This CDR3 is 14 amino acids long. This CDR3 is CASWSGAGANVLTF. In nucleotides, the CDR3 is TGTGCCAGCTGGAGTGGTGCTGGGGCCAACGTCCTGACTTTC.

The J gene is TRBJ2-3, the V gene TRBV2; the D gene is possibly TRBD2 (6 bases). The CDR3 sequence is 12 residues long. Per germline, CDR1 SNHLY and CDR2 FYNNEI. V lost 7 bases, J lost 6 bases, and 11 bases lay in between. DNA for the CDR3: TGTGCCAGCATGGCGGGGATGGATACGCAGTATTTT. Residues: CASMAGMDTQYF.

This clone was detected only once. V and J are TRBV7-9 and TRBJ1-1, with D possibly being TRBD1 (5 bases). The CDR3 covers 15 residues. CDR1 and CDR2 (germline): SEHNR, FQNEAQ (reference sequence). V shed 1 base and J shed 5 bases, with 14 bases lying between them. CDR3 DNA sequence: TGTGCCAGCAGCTTAGGTTCTGGGGGAGGAACTGAAGCTTTCTTT. Protein product: CASSLGSGGGTEAFF.

This chain connects TRBV19 to TRBJ2-1; 10 bases line up with TRBD1. Germline CDR1 and CDR2: LNHDA and SQIVND (reference sequence). There are 16 residues in the CDR3. With 4 bases clipped from V and 10 bases from J, the junction kept 13 bases outside the gene matches. CDR3 nucleotide sequence: TGTGCCAGTAGTACTTACTCCGGGACAGGGGTCGGGGAGCAGTTCTTC. Amino acid sequence: CASSTYSGTGVGEQFF. The full variable domain, in which reference TRBV19 and TRBJ2-1 provide the parts outside the CDR3, is DGGITQSPKYLFRKEGQNVTLSCEQNLNHDAMYWYRQDPGQGLRLIYYSQIVNDFQKGDIAEGYSVSREKKESFPLTVTSAQKNPTAFYLCASSTYSGTGVGEQFFGPGTRLTVL.

On this clone: This sample includes further DNA sequences coding for the same CDR3. The chain uses TRBV30 and TRBJ1-1; D not certain. The CDR3 length is 13 residues. Germline-derived CDR1 and CDR2 are GTSNPN and SVGIG (reference sequence). V dropped 0 bases and J dropped 1 base, with 6 bases sitting between them. The CDR3 here is CAWSVRENTEAFF. The CDR3 DNA reads as TGTGCCTGGAGTGTACGGGAGAACACTGAAGCTTTCTTT.

The V and J genes are TRBV7-2 and TRBJ1-3; 7 positions match TRBD1. The CDR3 runs to 17 residues. The trim removed 2 bases at V and 4 bases at J, leaving 11 bases unmatched. Germline assignment: CDR1 SGHTA and CDR2 FQGNSA. Written as DNA, the CDR3 is TGTGCCAGCAGCTTACTCTTGAGACAGGGCGGAGGAAACACCATATATTTT. It specifies CASSLLLRQGGGNTIYF.

This clone was detected only once. Mismatch with germline at one junction end may stem from a read error. At the DNA level, this CDR3 is encoded by other sequences in the same sample as well. The DNA of the CDR3 is TGCGCCAGCAGCGCCCCGAACAGGGTCTCTGGAAACACCATATATTTT. This translates into CASSAPNRVSGNTIYF. The chain combines TRBV13 with TRBJ1-3; a weak D match, TRBD1 (6 bases). The CDR3 runs 16 residues. Germline CDR1 is PRHDT and CDR2 is FYEKMQ (reference sequence). The full variable domain, completed using reference TRBV13 and TRBJ1-3, is AAGVIQSPRHLIKEKRETATLKCYPIPRHDTVYWYQQGPGQDPQFLISFYEKMQSDKGSIPDRFSAQQFSDYHSELNMSSLELGDSALYFCASSAPNRVSGNTIYFGEGSWLTVV.

This chain links TRBV19 with TRBJ1-5, with D possibly being TRBD1 (6 bases). Deletions cut 3 bases from V and 4 bases from J, with 10 bases between. Germline CDR1 reads LNHDA; CDR2 reads SQIVND (reference sequence). The CDR3 sequence is 14 residues long. In DNA form, the CDR3 reads TGTGCCAGTAGTATGCGGACAGTTAATCAGCCCCAGCATTTT. The encoded protein is CASSMRTVNQPQHF.

The rearrangement links TRBV5-8 to TRBJ1-2; D is ambiguous. V gave up 6 bases and J gave up 8 bases, with 8 bases separating them. Germline values: CDR1 SGHTS, CDR2 YDEGEE. This CDR3 contains 10 residues. This CDR3 reads CASTYTGYTF. In DNA, the CDR3 is TGTGCCAGCACATACACCGGCTACACCTTC.

A single count supports this clone. V and J are TRBV12-3 or TRBV12-4 and TRBJ1-1; D might be TRBD1 (6 bases). The CDR3 contains 13 residues. Trimming shortened V by 11 bases and J by 3 bases, and 16 bases separated the two germline ends. CDR3: CAVAGGGDTEAFF. For the CDR3, the DNA is TGTGCCGTGGCTGGGGGGGGCGACACTGAAGCTTTCTTT.

The J gene is TRBJ1-6, the V gene TRBV4-3; no clear D gene. Germline V gene data show CDR1 as LGHNA and CDR2 as YSLEER. V dropped 1 base and J dropped 6 bases, with 7 bases sitting between them. The CDR3 sequence is 14 residues long. CDR3 residues: CASSQAGRNSPLHF. The CDR3 nucleotides read TGCGCCAGCAGCCAAGCAGGCCGTAATTCACCCCTCCACTTT.

The chain carries TRBV12-3 or TRBV12-4 and TRBJ1-2; tentative D call: TRBD1 (5 bases). The CDR3 runs to 13 residues. Between the trimmed V and J ends, which lost 10 bases and 4 bases, there was a span of 16 bases. CDR3 coding DNA: TGTGCCACCCGGCGCGGGGCGAGCTATGGCTACACCTTC. Residues: CATRRGASYGYTF.

CDR3 nucleotide sequence: TGTGCCAGCAGTGAACGTCGTACCGGGGAGCTGTTTTTT. Translating it yields CASSERRTGELFF. The gene calls are TRBV2 and TRBJ2-2; D ambiguous. Trimming cost V 2 bases and J 5 bases, with 6 bases left between them. The length of the CDR3 is 13 residues. Germline-derived CDR1 and CDR2 are SNHLY and FYNNEI.

This clone occurred a few times. Here the CDR3 reads CASSRGSRGGELFF. The CDR3 nucleotides read TGTGCCAGCAGTCGCGGGTCGCGAGGCGGGGAGCTGTTTTTT. The chain joins TRBV7-2 to TRBJ2-2, with D possibly TRBD2 on 5 matching bases. CDR1 and CDR2 (germline): SGHTA, FQGNSA. This CDR3 has 14 residues. The V end was cut by 6 bases, the J end by 7 bases, with 15 bases between.